One sample yielded the 10 T cell receptor beta chains listed below, sequenced in a study of TIL therapy for anti-PD-1-resistant metastatic lung cancer. The immunoSEQ assay was v3. Generated by immunoSEQ multiplex PCR, the TCRdb table keeps only in-frame clones and is missing some. The sample holds more than 25,000 clones, about two thirds seen once. Noted time point: pre-treatment sample, taken before nivolumab and TIL therapy. Most excised metastases sampled were pleural nodules or supraclavicular lymph nodes. This specimen was tumor tissue, taken at baseline. These receptor sequences come from a person aged 30 to 80 with non-small cell lung cancer.

The CDR3 loop is CASSYEGPVRELFF. The CDR3 nucleotides are TGTGCCAGCAGTTACGAGGGTCCCGTCCGGGAGCTGTTTTTT. This chain links TRBV6-5 with TRBJ2-2, with D maybe TRBD2 (5 bases). This CDR3 contains 14 residues. The V end was cut by 2 bases, the J end by 9 bases, with 13 bases between. Germline CDR1 is MNHEY and CDR2 is SVGAGI.

This chain links TRBV11-1 with TRBJ2-3, with D perhaps being TRBD1 or TRBD2 (6 bases each). The V end lost 1 base, the J end lost 5 bases, and 22 bases lay between the germline ends. Germline CDR1 is SGHAT and CDR2 is FQDESV (reference sequence). The length of the CDR3 is 18 residues. Written as DNA, the CDR3 is TGTGCCAGCAGCTTAGACGGGGGCCTGGGAACTAACGGAGATACGCAGTATTTT. Its translation is CASSLDGGLGTNGDTQYF.

This clone was seen more than once but under ten times. The CDR3 region has the DNA TGTGCCAGCAGCTTGCTCAGGGGATATGACTCCTACGAGCAGTACTTC. Its protein product is CASSLLRGYDSYEQYF. The rearrangement joins TRBV5-8 to TRBJ2-7; D perhaps matches TRBD1 (6 bases). The CDR3 covers 16 residues. V was cut by 1 base and J by 0 bases, with 14 bases left in between. CDR1 is SGHTS, CDR2 YDEGEE, per germline.

This chain links TRBV4-1 with TRBJ2-5; 14 bases are shared with TRBD2. The CDR3 consists of 16 residues. V was pared by 3 bases and J by 3 bases, with 3 bases of the junction left unmatched. CDR1 and CDR2 from the germline V gene are MGHRA and YSYEKL. This chain's CDR3 is CASSHPGLAGEETQYF. The CDR3 nucleotides read TGCGCCAGCAGCCATCCGGGACTAGCGGGAGAAGAGACCCAGTACTTC.

The genes are TRBV23-1 and TRBJ2-7, with 8 positions matching TRBD1. TRBV23-1 is designated an ORF whose function remains uncertain. Trimming cost V 2 bases and J 5 bases; bases outside gene matches: 8. CDR3 length: 15 residues. Here the CDR3 DNA reads TGCGCCAGCAGTCAAACCCAGGGGGCTCCCCACGAGCAGTACTTC. Protein sequence: CASSQTQGAPHEQYF.

This rearrangement joins TRBV6-5 to TRBJ1-3; possibly TRBD1 for D (6 bases). Germline CDR1 and CDR2: MNHEY and SVGAGI. The CDR3 is 14 amino acids. The ends were cut back, 5 bases at V and 0 bases at J, with 8 bases in the middle. The CDR3 DNA reads TGTGCCAGCAGTCCGACAGGCTCTGGAAACACCATATATTTT. Its protein product is CASSPTGSGNTIYF.

V is TRBV28 and J is TRBJ2-7; unclear D gene. The CDR3 spans 11 residues. Germline V gene sequence: CDR1 MDHEN, CDR2 SYDVKM. With 2 bases removed from V and 7 bases from J, the gap between germline ends came to 6 bases. The CDR3 loop is CASSLPGEQYF. CDR3 DNA sequence: TGTGCCAGCAGTTTACCCGGAGAGCAGTACTTC.

This clone was seen only once. The chain employs TRBV5-6 and TRBJ2-3; D remains ambiguous. Germline CDR1 reads SGHDT; CDR2 reads YYEEEE. The CDR3 length is 13 residues. Trimming left V 5 bases short and J 0 bases short, with 7 bases between. CDR3 DNA sequence: TGTGCCAGCAGTTTTTCCAGCACAGATACGCAGTATTTT. It is translated as CASSFSSTDTQYF.

The V call is TRBV19, the J call TRBJ1-5, with no clear D. CDR1 and CDR2 (germline): LNHDA, SQIVND (reference sequence). The CDR3 runs 14 residues. With 0 bases removed from V and 0 bases from J, the gap between germline ends came to 3 bases. As DNA, the CDR3 is TGTGCCAGTAGTATAGACCGTAGCAATCAGCCCCAGCATTTT. Its translation: CASSIDRSNQPQHF.

This chain's CDR3 is CATREGQGTVNEQFF. The CDR3 nucleotides read TGTGCCACCCGGGAAGGACAGGGGACCGTCAATGAGCAGTTCTTC. The V and J genes are TRBV10-3 and TRBJ2-1; 9 positions agree with TRBD1. Germline trimming cut 10 bases from V and 6 bases from J; bases unmatched to any gene: 13. This CDR3 comprises 15 residues. The V gene's germline CDR1 is ENHRY and CDR2 SYGVKD.